Listed below are T cell receptor beta chains from one sample, sequenced in a study of shared clonotypes between healthy human individuals. Repertoires were generated with immunoSEQ multiplex PCR, while TCRdb's copy carries only in-frame clones and drops some. The sample has approximately 530,000 clones, 95% to 97% seen once; the top ten hold 0.055% to 0.075%. The sample was naive CD4+ T cells sorted from blood. The receptors were sampled from a woman younger than 45 in good health. Each CDR3 is given with its conserved first and last residue. The D gene is left open where the match is weak. Not all rows give a size; the values are once, few, many and, for expanded clones, a class.

v_gene: TRBV28
len: 15
d_gene: TRBD2
abundance: .
j_gene: TRBJ2-7
CDR3aa: CASSYVAGGYYEQYF
CDR3nt: TGTGCCAGCAGTTACGTAGCGGGAGGGTACTACGAGCAGTACTTC

v_gene: TRBV28
len: 11
d_gene: .
abundance: .
j_gene: TRBJ2-3
CDR3aa: CASTSTDTQYF
CDR3nt: TGTGCCAGCACTTCGACAGATACGCAGTATTTT

v_gene: TRBV5-1
len: 16
d_gene: .
abundance: once
j_gene: TRBJ1-1
CDR3aa: CASSWYSTGFGTEAFF
CDR3nt: TGCGCCAGCAGCTGGTATTCGACCGGCTTCGGCACTGAAGCTTTCTTT

v_gene: TRBV2
len: 15
d_gene: .
abundance: .
j_gene: TRBJ1-5
CDR3aa: CASSPTINSNQPQHF
CDR3nt: TGTGCCAGCAGCCCAACCATTAACAGTAATCAGCCCCAGCATTTT

v_gene: TRBV5-1
len: 15
d_gene: .
abundance: .
j_gene: TRBJ2-7
CDR3aa: CASSPSVLASDEQYF
CDR3nt: TGCGCCAGCAGTCCTTCAGTGCTAGCTAGCGACGAGCAGTACTTC

v_gene: TRBV28
len: 16
d_gene: TRBD2
abundance: .
j_gene: TRBJ2-1
CDR3aa: CASRTSAGGSYNEQFF
CDR3nt: TGTGCCAGCAGGACCTCCGCGGGGGGCTCCTACAATGAGCAGTTCTTC

v_gene: TRBV28
len: 12
d_gene: TRBD1
abundance: .
j_gene: TRBJ1-4
CDR3aa: CASNRGNEKLFF
CDR3nt: TGTGCCAGCAACAGGGGGAATGAAAAACTGTTTTTT

v_gene: TRBV28
len: 12
d_gene: .
abundance: .
j_gene: TRBJ2-5
CDR3aa: CASSFRLGAQYF
CDR3nt: TGTGCCAGCAGTTTTCGACTAGGGGCCCAGTACTTC

v_gene: TRBV5-1
len: 14
d_gene: .
abundance: .
j_gene: TRBJ2-7
CDR3aa: CASSQGPSGYEQYF
CDR3nt: TGCGCCAGCTCACAGGGTCCCTCGGGCTACGAGCAGTACTTC

v_gene: TRBV28
len: 15
d_gene: TRBD1
abundance: .
j_gene: TRBJ2-5
CDR3aa: CASSRDRLRGETQYF
CDR3nt: TGTGCCAGCAGCCGGGACAGGCTACGGGGTGAGACCCAGTACTTC

v_gene: TRBV5-1
len: 16
d_gene: .
abundance: .
j_gene: TRBJ2-2
CDR3aa: CASSFSRGVNTGELFF
CDR3nt: TGCGCCAGCAGCTTTTCAAGAGGGGTGAACACCGGGGAGCTGTTTTTT

v_gene: TRBV19
len: 14
d_gene: .
abundance: .
j_gene: TRBJ2-6
CDR3aa: CASTDGSGANVLTF
CDR3nt: TGTGCCAGTACTGACGGCTCTGGGGCCAACGTCCTGACTTTC